The sequence of this T cell receptor beta chain was determined in a study of siplizumab effects on memory and regulatory T cells. With respect to this clone: Its antigen is undetermined.

General study results and limits: Confirmation that proliferating Tregs from siplizumab cultures had suppressive function was not obtained.

Only in-frame clones appear in the TCRdb table, and some are missing; sequencing was by immunoSEQ multiplex PCR. Of about 120,000 clones in the sample, about 94% were seen once. The germline V gene encodes CDR1 SQVTM and CDR2 ANQGSEA. V was cut by 3 bases and J by 2 bases, with 11 bases left in between. This CDR3 comprises 13 residues. This clonotype was sampled from a human donor in good health. Material for sequencing was non-Treg CD4+ T cells sorted from blood. The rearrangement uses TRBV29-1 and TRBJ2-7, with D possibly being TRBD1 or TRBD2 (5 bases each). CDR3 bases: TGCAGCGTTGATAGCGACAGAACCTACGAGCAGTACTTC. It encodes CSVDSDRTYEQYF.